This TCR beta chain was retrieved from a study of a mutant IDH1 vaccine in newly diagnosed glioma. As for the study in general: All eight of the vaccinations patients received fell in weeks 1, 3, 5, 7, 11, 15, 19 and 23. Vaccinations were initiated 4-6 weeks following radiotherapy alone, or were given together with temozolomide cycles. Before enrollment, the patients had been treated with radiotherapy alone, temozolomide alone, or both together. Most of them had received both.

Assay: immunoSEQ multiplex PCR; the TCRdb copy retains only in-frame clones and omits some. This table holds over 55,000 clones, around 82% found once. The CDR3 spans 16 residues. Germline values: CDR1 SGHVS, CDR2 FQNEAQ. Sample time point: week 5, during vaccination. The study gave 300 ug of mutant IDH1 20-mer peptide per vaccine dose, with topical imiquimod. With respect to this clone: Its specificity is not known. One junction end disagrees with the germline gene, perhaps due to a read error.

The chain uses TRBV7-8 and TRBJ1-1; possibly TRBD1 for D (5 bases). The receptor was isolated from a woman aged 18-30 years with glioma. Some clones in this sample may be carry-over from other donors' samples. The starting material was PBMCs, obtained from a glioma patient whose treatment included an IDH1 peptide vaccine. The CDR3 here is CASSSRRVDRGGEALF. CDR3 coding DNA: TGTGCCAGCAGCAGCCGGCGGGTGGATAGGGGAGGTGAAGCTCTCTTT.